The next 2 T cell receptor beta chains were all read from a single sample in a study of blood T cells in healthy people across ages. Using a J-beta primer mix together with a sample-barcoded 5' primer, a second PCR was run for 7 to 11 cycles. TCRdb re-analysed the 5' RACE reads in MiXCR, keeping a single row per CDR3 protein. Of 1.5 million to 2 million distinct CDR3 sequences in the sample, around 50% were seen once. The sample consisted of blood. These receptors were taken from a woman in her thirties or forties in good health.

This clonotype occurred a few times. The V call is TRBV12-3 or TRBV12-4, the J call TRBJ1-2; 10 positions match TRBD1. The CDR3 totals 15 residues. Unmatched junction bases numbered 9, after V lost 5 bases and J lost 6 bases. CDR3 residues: CASSLTGGAEHGYTF. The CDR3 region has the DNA TGTGCCAGCAGTCTGACAGGGGGCGCGGAGCATGGCTACACCTTC.

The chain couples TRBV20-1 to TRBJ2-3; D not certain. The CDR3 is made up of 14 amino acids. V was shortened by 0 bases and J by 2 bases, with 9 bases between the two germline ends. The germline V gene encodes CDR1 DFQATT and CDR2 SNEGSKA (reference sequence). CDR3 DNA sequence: TGCAGTGCTAGAGATATACCGAACACAGATACGCAGTATTTT. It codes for CSARDIPNTDTQYF.